The source of this T cell receptor beta chain is a study of blood T cell repertoires in COVID-19. Overall study context: The United States, Italy and Spain were the sources of the acute and convalescent COVID-19 samples. T cells, B-cell-depleted T cells, or PBMCs supplied cDNA or gDNA.

Seattle's cohort entered during active infection and was followed longitudinally. Assay used: immunoSEQ multiplex PCR; TCRdb lists only in-frame clones, some missing. Counted here are 130,000 to 150,000 clones, roughly 77% occurring once; the ten biggest clones make up approximately 5%. Germline V gene lookup returns CDR1 LGHNA and CDR2 YNFKEQ. Trimming removed 3 bases at V and 4 bases at J, with 7 bases between. There are 13 residues in the CDR3. The source material was peripheral blood. This chain joins TRBV4-2 and TRBJ2-1; maybe TRBD2 (5 bases). The sequence was collected from a woman in her 70s with COVID-19, enrolled during active disease. CDR3 coding DNA: TGTGCCAGCAGCCAGGGAGCTTACAATGAGCAGTTCTTC. Protein product: CASSQGAYNEQFF.